This TCR beta chain was captured in a study of T cell repertoires in cytomegalovirus infection (dated by TCRdb to the late 2010s). General notes on the study: Donor HLA type was relevant to the analysis, because carriage of CMV infection together with the matching HLA type was indicated by public TCR beta signatures. The paper as a whole reports these results and caveats: The ex vivo response was dominated by HLA-C-restricted CMV-specific TCR beta clonotypes, and the single most frequent clonotype in two of eight donors was supplied by these HLA-C-restricted clonotypes. Cumulative frequency of public TCR beta family members discriminated carriers of CMV infection plus the relevant HLA type in this cohort and an independent approximately 400-donor cohort.

CDR3 length: 13 amino acids, cysteine to phenylalanine. Only the CDR3 DNA stays, 39 bases, in frame from base 1. Ends trimmed: V by 1 base, J by 10 bases; bases unmatched to a gene: 6. Instrument used: Illumina HiSeq 1500. TCRdb's own reprocessing of the public reads used fastp at Q25 and MiXCR and kept productive beta chains. Under each unique CDR3 protein, matching rows form one entry showing the most common genes and DNA. In this sample the table shows about 490,000 distinct CDR3 sequences, about a quarter of which occur a single time. The top ten clones comprise 13% of the sample. A few counts support this clonotype. Its antigen is still unknown. One base away there is no much larger clone; base qualities are not given.

The receptor chain draws on TRBV12-3 or TRBV12-4 and TRBJ1-1, and TRBD1 aligns with 7 junction nucleotides. Sequences were obtained from PBMCs. This sequence originates from a human donor in good health (CMV status not recorded). Some clones in this sample may be carry-over from other donors' samples. The bases are TGTGCCAGCAGTTTAGTACCCTCAGGGGGAGCTTTCTTT. Its translation is CASSLVPSGGAFF.